The 31 T cell receptor beta chains listed next were all sequenced from one sample in a study of T cell responses to AZD1222 COVID-19 vaccine. This table comes from immunoSEQ multiplex PCR, and its TCRdb copy is limited to in-frame clones, with some not included. The sample holds about 200,000 clones, 85% to 95% seen once. The source material was peripheral blood, sampled 28 days after the second AZD1222 dose. These receptors all come from an adult who received the AZD1222 COVID-19 vaccine.

The chain is built from TRBV7-9 and TRBJ2-2; D might be TRBD1 or TRBD2, each matching 5 bases. V lost 1 base, J lost 4 bases, and 13 bases lay in between. Germline V lookup: CDR1 SEHNR, CDR2 FQNEAQ (reference sequence). The CDR3 extends over 16 amino acids. CDR3 nucleotides: TGTGCCAGCAGCTTAGGGAACGCAGGGAGCACCGGGGAGCTGTTTTTT. Protein product: CASSLGNAGSTGELFF.

The table lists this clone with a few counts. V gene TRBV3-1 (or the pseudogene TRBV3-2) combines with J gene TRBJ1-6, with D uncertain. Germline V gene lookup returns CDR1 LGHDT and CDR2 YNNKEL (reference sequence). Trimming removed 4 bases at V and 10 bases at J, with 14 bases between. This CDR3 has 14 residues. The CDR3 DNA sequence: TGTGCCAGCAGCCCCCAATCAAGAGACTCACCCCTCCACTTT. Amino acid sequence: CASSPQSRDSPLHF.

The genes are TRBV3-1 (or the pseudogene TRBV3-2) and TRBJ1-3; D uncertain. CDR1 and CDR2 from the germline V gene are LGHDT and YNNKEL (reference sequence). The CDR3 runs to 15 residues. V dropped 4 bases and J dropped 0 bases, with 10 bases sitting between them. The CDR3 loop is CASSPPWASGNTIYF. DNA for the CDR3: TGTGCCAGCAGCCCCCCTTGGGCCTCTGGAAACACCATATATTTT.

The chain couples TRBV7-8 to TRBJ2-5, with TRBD2 matching 13 bases. V dropped 5 bases and J dropped 2; count of bases not matched to a gene: 5. Germline values: CDR1 SGHVS, CDR2 FQNEAQ. The CDR3 spans 16 residues. Here the CDR3 reads CASSATLAGGQETQYF. In DNA form, the CDR3 reads TGTGCCAGCAGCGCTACACTAGCGGGGGGGCAAGAGACCCAGTACTTC. The variable domain in full, with the rest retrieved from reference TRBV7-8 and TRBJ2-5, is GAGVSQSPRYKVAKRGQDVALRCDPISGHVSLFWYQQALGQGPEFLTYFQNEAQLDKSGLPSDRFFAERPEGSVSTLKIQRTQQEDSAVYLCASSATLAGGQETQYFGPGTRLLVL.

The chain uses TRBV6-2 or TRBV6-3 and TRBJ2-6; 9 bases are a match to TRBD1. The germline V gene has CDR1 MNHEY and CDR2 SVGEGT. The junction had 4 bases not matched to a gene; V was cut back by 4 bases and J by 0 bases. The CDR3 covers 17 residues. Here the CDR3 reads CASSWGTGNSGANVLTF. The CDR3 region has the DNA TGTGCCAGCAGTTGGGGGACAGGGAACTCTGGGGCCAACGTCCTGACTTTC.

The rearrangement uses TRBV2 and TRBJ2-1; perhaps TRBD1 as D (6 bases). The CDR3 sequence is 14 residues long. Trimming took off 6 bases at V and 1 base at J, with 10 bases between the two ends. Germline V CDR1 and CDR2: SNHLY, FYNNEI. CDR3 sequence (DNA): TGTGCCAGCAGGGGCGACAGGTCCTACAATGAGCAGTTCTTC. This sequence encodes CASRGDRSYNEQFF.

This clone came up a few times. This chain connects TRBV7-9 to TRBJ1-6; no clear D. The ends were cut back, 5 bases at V and 10 bases at J, with 15 bases in the middle. Germline lookup yields CDR1 SEHNR and CDR2 FQNEAQ (reference sequence). The CDR3 has 14 residues. The CDR3 sequence is CASSPNPFGSPLHF. CDR3 bases: TGTGCCAGCAGCCCCAACCCTTTTGGCTCACCCCTCCACTTT.

This chain uses TRBV5-1 with TRBJ1-3; TRBD1 is a possible D gene (6 bases). V gave up 2 bases and J gave up 3 bases, with 15 bases separating them. Germline CDR1 is SGHRS and CDR2 is YFSETQ. There are 16 residues in the CDR3. The CDR3 DNA follows: TGCGCCAGCAGCTTCTGGGGGGCCCCTAGTGGAAACACCATATATTTT. Translating it yields CASSFWGAPSGNTIYF.

The gene calls are TRBV11-2 and TRBJ1-1; weak D call: TRBD1 (6 bases). The CDR3 loop spans 17 amino acids. Germline CDR1 and CDR2: SGHAT and FQNNGV. V was trimmed by 7 bases and J by 1 base, leaving 22 bases between them. In DNA, the CDR3 is TGTGCCAGCACCCCCGTGGGGGCTCCTATTGGGAACACTGAAGCTTTCTTT. Amino acid sequence: CASTPVGAPIGNTEAFF.

This chain joins TRBV6-5 and TRBJ2-5; possible D gene TRBD2, 5 bases. Looked up from germline, CDR1 is MNHEY and CDR2 is SVGAGI. The CDR3 loop spans 14 amino acids. V was trimmed by 0 bases and J by 2 bases, leaving 7 bases between them. The CDR3: CASSYSPGQETQYF. The CDR3 DNA sequence: TGTGCCAGCAGTTACTCGCCGGGACAAGAGACCCAGTACTTC.

The chain employs TRBV7-2 and TRBJ2-1; D is unresolved. V lost 1 base and J lost 10, with 5 bases in between. Germline V lookup: CDR1 SGHTA, CDR2 FQGNSA. The CDR3 totals 11 residues. This CDR3 reads CASSLGGEQFF. Here the CDR3 DNA reads TGTGCCAGCAGCTTAGGGGGAGAGCAGTTCTTC.

The chain has TRBV7-8 and TRBJ1-5, with 8 bases lining up with TRBD1. The trim removed 5 bases at V and 0 bases at J, leaving 9 bases unmatched. Germline V gene sequence: CDR1 SGHVS, CDR2 FQNEAQ. The CDR3 sequence is 17 residues long. This CDR3 reads CASSPITGGISNQPQHF. The CDR3 bases are TGTGCCAGCAGCCCGATTACAGGGGGAATTAGCAATCAGCCCCAGCATTTT.

The chain couples TRBV6-5 to TRBJ2-7, with D possibly TRBD2 on 6 matching bases. Per germline, CDR1 MNHEY and CDR2 SVGAGI. V was pared by 0 bases and J by 3 bases, with 9 bases between. This CDR3 spans 14 amino acids. As DNA, the CDR3 is TGTGCCAGCAGTTACTCGGCGGGGTACTACGAGCAGTACTTC. Translating it yields CASSYSAGYYEQYF.

The rearrangement uses TRBV7-9 and TRBJ1-3; D not resolved. This CDR3 spans 16 amino acids. The ends were cut back, 2 bases at V and 0 bases at J, with 11 bases in the middle. Per germline, CDR1 SEHNR and CDR2 FQNEAQ (reference sequence). The CDR3 protein is CASSLTPRVSGNTIYF. DNA of the CDR3: TGTGCCAGCAGCTTAACACCGAGGGTCTCTGGAAACACCATATATTTT.

V and J are TRBV7-3 and TRBJ2-1; D remains unclear. In germline, CDR1 is SGHTA, CDR2 FQGTGA. The CDR3 totals 12 residues. The ends were cut back, 7 bases at V and 7 bases at J, with 11 bases in the middle. The CDR3 spells CASTSSGNEQFF. In DNA form, the CDR3 reads TGTGCCAGCACCTCTAGTGGAAATGAGCAGTTCTTC.

The chain uses TRBV6-5 and TRBJ2-2; D unclear. The CDR3 contains 12 residues. V gave up 11 bases and J gave up 4 bases, with 11 bases separating them. Germline V gene lookup returns CDR1 MNHEY and CDR2 SVGAGI. As DNA, the CDR3 is TGTGCCTGCCTGGGTCGCACCGGGGAGCTGTTTTTT. Translated, it gives CACLGRTGELFF.

In its sample, this clone was seen once. V is TRBV9 and J is TRBJ1-1; the D gene is possibly TRBD1 (5 bases). Germline lookup yields CDR1 SGDLS and CDR2 YYNGEE. Trimming took off 0 bases at V and 11 bases at J, with 14 bases between the two ends. The CDR3 is made up of 13 amino acids. In nucleotides, the CDR3 is TGTGCCAGCAGCGTAGGGGGATCTGGGGACGCTTTCTTT. Its translation: CASSVGGSGDAFF.

V usage is TRBV6-5 and J usage is TRBJ2-7; D is tentatively TRBD1 or TRBD2 (5 bases each). With 4 bases removed from V and 0 bases from J, the gap between germline ends came to 10 bases. Germline lookup yields CDR1 MNHEY and CDR2 SVGAGI. CDR3 length: 14 amino acids. The CDR3 is CASSSSGTSYEQYF. The CDR3 coding sequence is TGTGCCAGCAGTTCGTCCGGGACCTCCTACGAGCAGTACTTC.

This chain joins TRBV9 and TRBJ2-2, with TRBD1 matching 7 bases. Per germline, CDR1 SGDLS and CDR2 YYNGEE. The junction had 6 bases not matched to a gene; V was cut back by 5 bases and J by 2 bases. The CDR3 has 15 residues. CDR3 bases: TGTGCCAGCAGAACCGGGACAGCCAACACCGGGGAGCTGTTTTTT. It yields the protein CASRTGTANTGELFF.

V gene TRBV30 combines with J gene TRBJ1-2; 7 bases agree with TRBD1. After removal of 0 bases from V and 8 bases from J, the junction contained 3 bases not matched to a gene. This CDR3 comprises 12 residues. From germline, CDR1 is GTSNPN and CDR2 SVGIG (reference sequence). The CDR3 sequence is CAWSVGDRGYTF. CDR3 DNA sequence: TGTGCCTGGAGTGTGGGGGACAGAGGCTACACCTTC.

The V and J genes are TRBV7-2 and TRBJ2-7; D perhaps matches TRBD2 (6 bases). The CDR3 runs 15 residues. The ends were cut back, 3 bases at V and 2 bases at J, with 14 bases in the middle. Per the germline V gene, CDR1 is SGHTA and CDR2 is FQGNSA. CDR3 residues: CASSLGWGEPYEQYF. The DNA of the CDR3 is TGTGCCAGCAGCTTGGGGTGGGGGGAACCCTACGAGCAGTACTTC.

The chain combines TRBV19 with TRBJ1-5; no firm D call. CDR1 LNHDA and CDR2 SQIVND come from the germline V gene (reference sequence). The CDR3 has 13 amino acids. Trimming cost V 4 bases and J 7 bases, with 11 bases left between them. The DNA for the CDR3 is TGTGCCAGTAGTAATAGTAGGAAACAGCCCCAGCATTTT. Its protein product is CASSNSRKQPQHF. The full variable domain, rest sourced from reference TRBV19 and TRBJ1-5, is DGGITQSPKYLFRKEGQNVTLSCEQNLNHDAMYWYRQDPGQGLRLIYYSQIVNDFQKGDIAEGYSVSREKKESFPLTVTSAQKNPTAFYLCASSNSRKQPQHFGDGTRLSIL.

The CDR3 reads CASIDRQGKNIQYF. CDR3 bases: TGTGCCAGCATCGATAGACAGGGGAAAAACATTCAGTACTTC. V gene TRBV28 combines with J gene TRBJ2-4, with 8 bases that match TRBD1. Germline V CDR1 and CDR2: MDHEN, SYDVKM. The V gene end was trimmed by 7 bases and the J gene end by 4 bases; junction bases not matched to a gene: 6. The CDR3 is 14 residues long.

The J gene is TRBJ1-6, the V gene TRBV7-9, with a tentative D call TRBD1 (5 bases). Germline-derived CDR1 and CDR2 are SEHNR and FQNEAQ (reference sequence). The CDR3 totals 15 residues. V lost 0 bases, J lost 11 bases, and 14 bases lay in between. CDR3 DNA sequence: TGTGCCAGCAGCTTAGCGCGGGGGAGAGCGCCACCCCTCCACTTT. Its translation: CASSLARGRAPPLHF.

The chain carries TRBV10-3 and TRBJ1-2, with D unresolved. CDR1 and CDR2 from the germline V gene are ENHRY and SYGVKD. Trimming pared 3 bases from V and 6 bases from J, leaving 14 bases between. CDR3 length: 14 residues. CDR3 loop: CAISDYQQGNGYTF. CDR3 in DNA: TGTGCCATCAGTGATTATCAACAAGGGAATGGCTACACCTTC.

V usage is TRBV6-5 and J usage is TRBJ1-5, with TRBD1 as a possible D gene (6 bases). The CDR3 loop spans 15 amino acids. The V and J ends lost 6 bases and 1 base respectively, with 13 bases between them. Germline loops: CDR1 MNHEY, CDR2 SVGAGI. The CDR3: CASRRQGLSNQPQHF. The CDR3 region has the DNA TGTGCCAGCAGACGCCAGGGGTTGAGCAATCAGCCCCAGCATTTT.

The J gene is TRBJ1-3, the V gene TRBV2; D is possibly TRBD1 (6 bases). With 7 bases removed from V and 0 bases from J, the gap between germline ends came to 13 bases. The CDR3 has 15 residues. The V gene's germline CDR1 is SNHLY and CDR2 FYNNEI. Here the CDR3 reads CASTPQGPSGNTIYF. CDR3 in DNA: TGTGCCAGCACACCACAGGGTCCCTCTGGAAACACCATATATTTT.

The chain joins TRBV5-1 to TRBJ2-7; a weak D match, TRBD2 (6 bases). Trimming shortened V by 4 bases and J by 5 bases, and 19 bases separated the two germline ends. The CDR3 has 15 amino acids. The V gene's germline CDR1 is SGHRS and CDR2 YFSETQ. The CDR3 region has the DNA TGCGCCAGCAGCACAGGTACCCCGGGGGAAGACGAGCAGTACTTC. Protein: CASSTGTPGEDEQYF.

The V and J genes are TRBV6-5 and TRBJ1-4; possible D gene TRBD1, 6 bases. The CDR3 spans 13 residues. Trimming pared 10 bases from V and 3 bases from J, leaving 12 bases between. Germline V gene lookup returns CDR1 MNHEY and CDR2 SVGAGI. Written as DNA, the CDR3 is TGTGCCACTCTCGGACAGTCTAATGAAAAACTGTTTTTT. As protein: CATLGQSNEKLFF.

The V and J genes are TRBV19 and TRBJ2-1; tentatively, D is TRBD1 or TRBD2 (5 bases each). The ends were cut back, 8 bases at V and 5 bases at J, with 19 bases in the middle. This CDR3 has 15 residues. Germline-derived CDR1 and CDR2 are LNHDA and SQIVND (reference sequence). As DNA, the CDR3 is TGTGCCAGTGGGGGACGGGCAGCCCCCCACAATGAGCAGTTCTTC. Protein product: CASGGRAAPHNEQFF.

This chain links TRBV14 with TRBJ2-3; 7 nucleotides line up with TRBD2. This CDR3 is built from 18 residues. Per the germline V gene, CDR1 is SGHDN and CDR2 is FVKESK. The V gene end was trimmed by 3 bases and the J gene end by 2 bases; junction bases not matched to a gene: 14. For the CDR3, the DNA is TGTGCCAGCAGCCAGCAAGCGGGAACGGTAAAGTACACAGATACGCAGTATTTT. Amino acid sequence: CASSQQAGTVKYTDTQYF. The entire variable domain, with the rest obtained from reference TRBV14 and TRBJ2-3, is as follows: EAGVTQFPSHSVIEKGQTVTLRCDPISGHDNLYWYRRVMGKEIKFLLHFVKESKQDESGMPNNRFLAERTGGTYSTLKVQPAELEDSGVYFCASSQQAGTVKYTDTQYFGPGTRLTVL.